This T cell receptor beta chain was profiled in a study of cytomegalovirus exposure and HLA in healthy donors. Study observations and caveats: Despite most TCR sequences being rare, some public TCRs occurred in many donors. A further, later analysis showed that HLA-associated TCR beta chains (compared with equally common others) were more clonally expanded.

Nominal health characterized the donors when sampled, though unrecorded immune exposures were likely. The CDR3 contains 14 residues. The germline CDR1 and CDR2 sequences are SGHTS and YDEGEE. The J segment lost 7 bases and the V segment lost 4 bases, leaving 6 bases of the junction unmatched. About this clone: The antigen is unknown.

PCR used 60 Vbeta primers and 13 Jbeta primers. Source study methods: Later, an analysis found about 77 million unique TCR beta chains, and around 12 million of these were shared. Profiled with immunoSEQ multiplex PCR; TCRdb holds only in-frame clones, not every one. V, J and clone size reflect that table, while D and trimming were determined from the DNA. The sample includes approximately 160,000 clones, 80% to 90% seen only once; the top ten take approximately 2%. The chain links TRBV5-8 to TRBJ2-1; 9 bases fit TRBD2. The sequence was obtained from a woman between 18 and 30 years old in good health and CMV-seronegative. The sample taken for sequencing was PBMCs. The CDR3 nucleotides are TGTGCCAGCAGCCAGGGACTAGCCGTAAATGAGCAGTTCTTC. This sequence encodes CASSQGLAVNEQFF.